Following are 20 T cell receptor beta chains from one sample sequenced in a study of graft-versus-host responses after intestinal transplantation. No antigen has been identified for these receptors. Only in-frame clones appear in the TCRdb table, and some are missing; sequencing was by immunoSEQ multiplex PCR. The data show approximately 99,000 clones, roughly 90% seen once. The sequencing here drew on unstimulated CD8+ T cells sorted from spleen or lymph node cells, taken before transplant. These receptors originate from a human donor who was the organ donor for an intestinal transplant.

J is TRBJ2-3 and V is TRBV28, with TRBD2 identical over 14 bases. This CDR3 has 20 residues. The germline V gene encodes CDR1 MDHEN and CDR2 SYDVKM. V gave up 3 bases and J gave up 1 base; unmatched junction bases: 12. CDR3 residues: CASSLPFGLAGGVGTDTQYF. DNA of the CDR3: TGTGCCAGCAGTTTGCCTTTCGGACTAGCGGGAGGTGTCGGCACAGATACGCAGTATTTT.

The V call is TRBV7-9, the J call TRBJ2-1, with a weak D call TRBD1 (5 bases). V was cut by 7 bases and J by 9 bases, with 25 bases left in between. CDR1 and CDR2 from the germline V gene are SEHNR and FQNEAQ (reference sequence). The CDR3 length is 16 residues. As DNA, the CDR3 is TGTGCCAGCACTACCAAGTTCGGTAGGGGTGAAGGTGAGCAGTTCTTC. Residues: CASTTKFGRGEGEQFF.

The chain combines TRBV25-1 with TRBJ2-7; a possible D gene is TRBD1 (6 bases). This CDR3 is built from 15 residues. V lost 3 bases to trimming and J lost 2 bases, with 14 bases between them. CDR1 MGHDK and CDR2 SYGVNS come from the germline V gene. The CDR3 protein is CASSDVAGDPYEQYF. CDR3 DNA sequence: TGTGCCAGCAGTGATGTGGCAGGGGATCCCTACGAGCAGTACTTC.

The chain employs TRBV4-1 and TRBJ2-5; D is perhaps TRBD2 (6 bases). The CDR3 is 16 amino acids. V was shortened by 0 bases and J by 2 bases, with 13 bases between the two germline ends. The germline V gene encodes CDR1 MGHRA and CDR2 YSYEKL. CDR3 residues: CASSQDRAGLQETQYF. The DNA of the CDR3 is TGCGCCAGCAGCCAAGATAGGGCGGGACTTCAAGAGACCCAGTACTTC.

J is TRBJ2-7 and V is TRBV27; 10 bases match TRBD2. The junction had 8 bases not matched to a gene; V was cut back by 6 bases and J by 3 bases. Germline CDR1 and CDR2: MNHEY and SMNVEV (reference sequence). This CDR3 has 15 amino acids. CDR3 nucleotides: TGTGCCAGCAGCCCCTCTAGCGGGAGTGTCTACGAGCAGTACTTC. Its protein is CASSPSSGSVYEQYF.

The rearrangement links TRBV29-1 to TRBJ2-1; possible D gene TRBD2, 5 bases. The CDR3 loop spans 9 amino acids. Germline V lookup: CDR1 SQVTM, CDR2 ANQGSEA. In DNA form, the CDR3 reads TGCATCCCCCAACCAGGAGGGTTCTTC. It codes for CIPQPGGFF.

This rearrangement joins TRBV7-6 to TRBJ1-5, with D hard to call. This CDR3 comprises 13 residues. Germline values: CDR1 SGHVS, CDR2 FNYEAQ. V was cut by 1 base and J by 6 bases, with 7 bases left in between. The CDR3 region has the DNA TGTGCCAGCAGCTTAGGGGGAGGTCAGCCCCAGCATTTT. Amino acid sequence: CASSLGGGQPQHF.

CDR3 region: CASSLTGATDTQYF. DNA of the CDR3: TGTGCCAGCAGTCTGACAGGGGCGACAGATACGCAGTATTTT. This rearrangement joins TRBV28 to TRBJ2-3; 8 bases line up with TRBD1. Trimming removed 5 bases from V and 3 bases from J; junction bases left unmatched: 4. Germline-derived CDR1 and CDR2 are MDHEN and SYDVKM. The CDR3 runs 14 residues.

The table lists this clone with a count of one. The CDR3 loop reads CASSLHPSAPYEQYF. CDR3 in DNA: TGTGCCAGCAGCTTACATCCCTCAGCGCCCTACGAGCAGTACTTC. The chain links TRBV7-6 to TRBJ2-7, with D unclear. CDR1 is SGHVS and CDR2 is FNYEAQ in the germline V gene. CDR3 length equals 15 residues. Deletions cut 2 bases from V and 2 bases from J, with 13 bases between.

V usage is TRBV30 and J usage is TRBJ1-4; D unclear. With 1 base removed from V and 8 bases from J, the gap between germline ends came to 5 bases. The CDR3 consists of 11 residues. Per germline, CDR1 GTSNPN and CDR2 SVGIG (reference sequence). CDR3 residues: CAWSAGEKLFF. Written as DNA, the CDR3 is TGTGCCTGGAGTGCGGGAGAAAAACTGTTTTTT.

This clone was seen a single time. J is TRBJ2-2 and V is TRBV13; D not certain. The germline V gene encodes CDR1 PRHDT and CDR2 FYEKMQ (reference sequence). This CDR3 contains 14 residues. V gave up 4 bases and J gave up 0 bases, with 6 bases separating them. CDR3 bases: TGTGCCAGCAGCTACAGCCCGAACACCGGGGAGCTGTTTTTT. Translated, it gives CASSYSPNTGELFF.

The chain couples TRBV28 to TRBJ2-7; tentative D call: TRBD1 (6 bases). The V end was cut by 4 bases, the J end by 7 bases, with 23 bases between. CDR1 and CDR2 (germline): MDHEN, SYDVKM. This CDR3 contains 16 residues. The CDR3 sequence is CASSSPPWGPTREQYF. CDR3 DNA sequence: TGTGCCAGCAGTTCCCCCCCGTGGGGGCCAACTCGGGAGCAGTACTTC.

This clone was seen just once. Other nucleotide sequences from this sample produce the same CDR3. This chain joins TRBV9 and TRBJ2-1; the match to TRBD2 covers 7 bases. The V gene's germline CDR1 is SGDLS and CDR2 YYNGEE. Trimming at V came to 0 bases and at J to 0 bases, leaving 0 bases not matched to a gene. The CDR3 extends over 15 amino acids. The CDR3 nucleotides are TGTGCCAGCAGCGTAGGCGGGGGCTCCTACAATGAGCAGTTCTTC. Protein product: CASSVGGGSYNEQFF.

As regards this clone: The junction and the germline gene differ at one end; a read error may be behind it. CDR3 coding DNA: TGTGCTAGCAGCCGAGACAGAAGCTCCTACAATGAGCAGTTCTTC. The encoded protein is CASSRDRSSYNEQFF. The chain combines TRBV7-7 with TRBJ2-1; TRBD1 might be the D (5 bases). Looked up from germline, CDR1 is SSHAT and CDR2 is FNYEAQ (reference sequence). The CDR3 loop spans 15 amino acids.

The chain uses TRBV5-8 and TRBJ2-3, with D possibly being TRBD2 (5 bases). Germline CDR1 is SGHTS and CDR2 is YDEGEE. The CDR3 sequence is 15 residues long. V gave up 2 bases and J gave up 0 bases, with 10 bases separating them. CDR3 coding DNA: TGTGCCAGCAGCTTAGGCGGGCACAGCACAGATACGCAGTATTTT. It codes for CASSLGGHSTDTQYF.

This sequence joins TRBV6-5 and TRBJ2-7; TRBD2 matches at 8 bases. Germline CDR1 and CDR2: MNHEY and SVGAGI. CDR3 length: 13 residues. V lost 11 bases and J lost 5; bases outside the gene matches: 11. CDR3 amino acids: CAGNERESHEQYF. The DNA for the CDR3 is TGTGCCGGTAATGAGCGGGAGAGCCACGAGCAGTACTTC.

This chain uses TRBV27 with TRBJ1-1; D might be TRBD1 (5 bases). Germline values: CDR1 MNHEY, CDR2 SMNVEV (reference sequence). The V end was cut by 6 bases, the J end by 0 bases, with 11 bases between. CDR3 length equals 14 residues. For the CDR3, the DNA is TGTGCCAGCAGGACAGTACCCATGAACACTGAAGCTTTCTTT. Its translation is CASRTVPMNTEAFF.

The chain couples TRBV10-1 to TRBJ2-3; possible D gene TRBD1, 8 bases. Germline loops: CDR1 WNHNN, CDR2 SYGVQD (reference sequence). The CDR3 has 18 amino acids. The V and J ends lost 2 bases and 5 bases respectively, with 23 bases between them. CDR3 protein: CASSENFLRTGTKDTQYF. CDR3 DNA: TGCGCCAGCAGTGAGAATTTTCTTAGGACAGGGACTAAAGATACGCAGTATTTT.

The chain employs TRBV10-1 and TRBJ2-1; 8 bases fit TRBD2. Germline CDR1 reads WNHNN; CDR2 reads SYGVQD (reference sequence). The V and J ends lost 2 bases and 10 bases, in that order; junction bases with no gene match: 4. CDR3 length: 13 amino acids. CDR3 DNA sequence: TGCGCCAGCAGTGAGGCGTTAGCGGGGGAGCAGTTCTTC. It encodes CASSEALAGEQFF.

The table lists this clone with a count of one. V is TRBV6-6 and J is TRBJ2-1; 8 nucleotides agree with TRBD1. The V gene end was trimmed by 6 bases and the J gene end by 0 bases; junction bases not matched to a gene: 7. The CDR3 runs 16 residues. Germline loops: CDR1 MNHNY, CDR2 SVGAGI (reference sequence). For the CDR3, the DNA is TGTGCCAGCAGCCCCTGGACAGGGAGCTCCTACAATGAGCAGTTCTTC. It encodes CASSPWTGSSYNEQFF.